A single sample is the source of the 25 T cell receptor beta chains below, sequenced in a study of blood T cell repertoires in COVID-19. Using immunoSEQ multiplex PCR, the repertoire was profiled, and TCRdb retains in-frame clones only, with some absent. The table lists 180,000 or so clones, about 90% of them singletons, with around 1.3% in the top ten. Sequencing input: PBMCs or T cells enriched from blood (not recorded which). The receptor source for this set is a human donor with acute COVID-19. The donor label of this sample is uncertain.

The genes are TRBV6-5 and TRBJ1-4; TRBD1 agrees at 10 bases. Germline V gene lookup returns CDR1 MNHEY and CDR2 SVGAGI. This CDR3 spans 14 amino acids. V lost 9 bases, J lost 4 bases, and 5 bases stayed unmatched. The CDR3 protein is CARGTGDNNEKLFF. In nucleotides, the CDR3 is TGTGCCAGGGGGACAGGGGACAATAATGAAAAACTGTTTTTT.

The chain joins TRBV28 to TRBJ2-5; 10 bases map to TRBD1. This CDR3 spans 15 amino acids. CDR1 and CDR2 from the germline V gene are MDHEN and SYDVKM. The trim removed 5 bases at V and 5 bases at J, leaving 8 bases unmatched. CDR3 loop: CASSEDRGSQETQYF. Written as DNA, the CDR3 is TGTGCCAGCAGTGAGGACAGGGGGTCCCAGGAGACCCAGTACTTC.

The chain employs TRBV27 and TRBJ2-1, with 9 bases aligning to TRBD1. The CDR3 loop spans 17 amino acids. J gave up 6 bases and V 2 bases, and 11 bases lay outside the gene matches. Germline CDR1 reads MNHEY; CDR2 reads SMNVEV (reference sequence). CDR3 nucleotide sequence: TGTGCCAGCAGTTTACGTCCGGGACAGGGAGTTTTCAATGAGCAGTTCTTC. Residues: CASSLRPGQGVFNEQFF.

The rearrangement links TRBV5-1 to TRBJ1-4; no firm D call. This CDR3 region has 14 residues. V lost 5 bases and J 4 bases, leaving 12 bases between the germline ends. From germline, CDR1 is SGHRS and CDR2 YFSETQ. The CDR3 region is CASRTGAGNEKLFF. CDR3 coding DNA: TGCGCCAGCAGGACGGGCGCGGGTAATGAAAAACTGTTTTTT.

This chain joins TRBV4-2 and TRBJ1-3; D is uncertain. Germline V gene lookup returns CDR1 LGHNA and CDR2 YNFKEQ. The CDR3 spans 16 residues. With 7 bases removed from V and 0 bases from J, the gap between germline ends came to 16 bases. The CDR3 DNA reads TGTGCCAGCACGGTGACAAGGCTGATCTCTGGAAACACCATATATTTT. It yields the protein CASTVTRLISGNTIYF.

The chain has TRBV3-1 (or the pseudogene TRBV3-2) and TRBJ2-7; no clear D gene. The germline CDR1 and CDR2 sequences are LGHDT and YNNKEL (reference sequence). With 3 bases removed from V and 2 bases from J, the gap between germline ends came to 8 bases. The CDR3 has 13 residues. The CDR3, as DNA: TGTGCCAGCAGCCAGTTAGATACCTACGAGCAGTACTTC. Its translation is CASSQLDTYEQYF.

The rearrangement links TRBV6-6 to TRBJ2-1, with 12 bases fitting TRBD2. Trimming took 5 bases from V and 7 from J; bases not matched to a gene: 9. The length of the CDR3 is 16 residues. Per germline, CDR1 MNHNY and CDR2 SVGAGI (reference sequence). The CDR3 loop reads CASSRLAGVRKNEQFF. The CDR3 DNA follows: TGTGCCAGCAGTCGACTAGCGGGGGTGAGAAAAAATGAGCAGTTCTTC.

The CDR3 DNA reads TGTGCCATCAGTGGTGGGGGCTCGAGCACCGGGGAGCTGTTTTTT. Protein sequence: CAISGGGSSTGELFF. This chain uses TRBV10-3 with TRBJ2-2; D perhaps matches TRBD1 (6 bases). The CDR3 is 15 amino acids. V was trimmed by 4 bases and J by 4 bases, leaving 13 bases between them. CDR1 is ENHRY and CDR2 is SYGVKD in the germline V gene.

The chain is built from TRBV3-1 (or the pseudogene TRBV3-2) and TRBJ1-6; D unclear. Germline loops: CDR1 LGHDT, CDR2 YNNKEL (reference sequence). The CDR3 is 13 residues long. V gave up 6 bases and J gave up 10 bases, with 13 bases separating them. The CDR3 DNA sequence: TGTGCCAGCAGACGGCCGGGGAACTCACCCCTCCACTTT. This encodes CASRRPGNSPLHF.

The chain carries TRBV5-4 and TRBJ1-2; TRBD1 aligns across 7 bases. Looked up from germline, CDR1 is SGHNT and CDR2 is YYREEE (reference sequence). This CDR3 spans 15 amino acids. Germline trimming cut 4 bases from V and 4 bases from J; bases unmatched to any gene: 10. The CDR3 protein is CASSNRQGRGYGYTF. In nucleotides, the CDR3 is TGTGCCAGCAGCAACCGACAGGGACGGGGCTATGGCTACACCTTC. Looking up the rest from reference TRBV5-4 and TRBJ1-2 gives the full variable domain: ETGVTQSPTHLIKTRGQQVTLRCSSQSGHNTVSWYQQALGQGPQFIFQYYREEENGRGNFPPRFSGLQFPNYSSELNVNALELDDSALYLCASSNRQGRGYGYTFGSGTRLTVV.

The gene calls are TRBV5-1 and TRBJ1-2; the D is unclear. The CDR3 runs to 13 residues. V was trimmed by 4 bases and J by 8 bases, leaving 15 bases between them. Germline V gene lookup returns CDR1 SGHRS and CDR2 YFSETQ. This chain's CDR3 is CASSPALLNGYTF. For the CDR3, the DNA is TGCGCCAGCAGCCCCGCCCTACTCAACGGCTACACCTTC.

This clone was counted between two and nine times. The CDR3 reads CASSQGDSGGEDTGELFF. CDR3 bases: TGTGCCAGCAGCCAAGGGGATAGCGGGGGGGAGGACACCGGGGAGCTGTTTTTT. J is TRBJ2-2 and V is TRBV4-2; 11 bases map to TRBD2. CDR3 length: 18 residues. Germline CDR1 reads LGHNA; CDR2 reads YNFKEQ. V lost 1 base and J lost 3; bases outside the gene matches: 7.

The chain couples TRBV7-9 to TRBJ1-5; 9 positions match TRBD1. The V and J ends lost 5 bases and 6 bases, in that order; junction bases with no gene match: 5. The CDR3 contains 14 residues. Germline CDR1 and CDR2: SEHNR and FQNEAQ (reference sequence). The CDR3 loop is CASSPTGGSQPQHF. CDR3 in DNA: TGTGCCAGCAGCCCCACAGGGGGCAGTCAGCCCCAGCATTTT.

The chain has TRBV24-1 and TRBJ1-2; possible D gene TRBD1, 5 bases. Germline CDR1 reads KGHDR; CDR2 reads SFDVKD. The CDR3 totals 11 residues. Trimming removed 5 bases at V and 11 bases at J, with 11 bases between. The CDR3 DNA reads TGTGCCACCAGTGGAACCCGGGGGTACACCTTC. This codes for CATSGTRGYTF.

The V gene is TRBV18, the J gene TRBJ1-1; D ambiguous. Germline V CDR1 and CDR2: KGHSH, LQKENI. The CDR3 length is 12 residues. V was cut by 2 bases and J by 5 bases, with 6 bases left in between. The CDR3 DNA sequence: TGTGCCAGCTCACCAACGGGGACTGAAGCTTTCTTT. The encoded protein is CASSPTGTEAFF.

This chain joins TRBV19 and TRBJ2-5; 7 bases line up with TRBD1. The CDR3 length is 13 residues. Losses at the gene ends were 5 bases for V and 10 bases for J; bases not matched to a gene: 10. Germline lookup yields CDR1 LNHDA and CDR2 SQIVND (reference sequence). The CDR3 is CASSSPDRADQYF. In DNA form, the CDR3 reads TGTGCCAGTAGTTCCCCCGACAGGGCGGACCAGTACTTC.

This chain joins TRBV2 and TRBJ2-3; 14 bases line up with TRBD2. The CDR3 loop spans 16 amino acids. Germline V lookup: CDR1 SNHLY, CDR2 FYNNEI. Unmatched junction bases numbered 2, after V lost 4 bases and J lost 2 bases. In DNA, the CDR3 is TGTGCCAGCAGTGGACTAGCGGGGGGGCCCACAGATACGCAGTATTTT. Protein: CASSGLAGGPTDTQYF.

The chain couples TRBV2 to TRBJ1-6; D gene ambiguous. Germline CDR1 reads SNHLY; CDR2 reads FYNNEI. CDR3 length equals 13 residues. V was pared by 7 bases and J by 2 bases, with 6 bases between. The CDR3 spells CASIGTYNSPLHF. DNA for the CDR3: TGTGCCAGCATCGGGACCTATAATTCACCCCTCCACTTT.

The CDR3 is CAQVGGLEAFF. CDR3 in DNA: TGTGCCCAGGTGGGGGGGCTTGAAGCTTTCTTT. The chain is built from TRBV30 and TRBJ1-1; D is possibly TRBD1 (6 bases). CDR3 size: 11 residues. Germline CDR1 and CDR2: GTSNPN and SVGIG (reference sequence). Trimming took off 8 bases at V and 7 bases at J, with 14 bases between the two ends.

This chain uses TRBV6-5 with TRBJ1-2; 7 positions agree with TRBD1. Germline CDR1 reads MNHEY; CDR2 reads SVGAGI. This CDR3 is built from 14 residues. J was trimmed by 4 bases and V by 7 bases; bases with no gene match: 9. The CDR3 protein is CASTQRGLGYGYTF. In DNA, the CDR3 is TGTGCCAGCACCCAGAGGGGGCTTGGCTATGGCTACACCTTC.

This chain uses TRBV4-3 with TRBJ2-7, with 9 nucleotides matching TRBD2. The CDR3 has 16 residues. V lost 0 bases, J lost 2 bases, and 5 bases stayed unmatched. Germline V gives CDR1 LGHNA, CDR2 YSLEER. The CDR3, as DNA: TGCGCCAGCAGCCAAGATGGAGCGGGGGGCCCCTACGAGCAGTACTTC. Encoded protein: CASSQDGAGGPYEQYF.

The chain carries TRBV27 and TRBJ1-6; TRBD1 is a possible D gene (5 bases). The V gene's germline CDR1 is MNHEY and CDR2 SMNVEV (reference sequence). The CDR3 contains 14 residues. The V end was cut by 2 bases, the J end by 3 bases, with 5 bases between. The CDR3 reads CASSLQGYNSPLHF. Written as DNA, the CDR3 is TGTGCCAGCAGTTTACAGGGCTATAATTCACCCCTCCACTTT.

This sequence joins TRBV10-3 and TRBJ2-5, with TRBD2 identical over 8 bases. CDR3 length equals 15 residues. Germline CDR1 ENHRY, CDR2 SYGVKD. Trimming took 10 bases from V and 5 from J; bases not matched to a gene: 15. For the CDR3, the DNA is TGTGCCAGCGAACTTAAGCGGGGGCCACGGGAGACCCAGTACTTC. This codes for CASELKRGPRETQYF.

The rearrangement joins TRBV5-1 to TRBJ1-2; a possible D gene is TRBD1 (6 bases). With 2 bases removed from V and 3 bases from J, the gap between germline ends came to 11 bases. There are 14 residues in the CDR3. From germline, CDR1 is SGHRS and CDR2 YFSETQ. CDR3 nucleotides: TGCGCCAGCAGCTTTGGGGGGGCGGACTATGGCTACACCTTC. This codes for CASSFGGADYGYTF.

This chain connects TRBV7-8 to TRBJ1-4; 10 bases are shared with TRBD1. J was trimmed by 6 bases and V by 3 bases; bases with no gene match: 4. The CDR3 contains 15 residues. Per the germline V gene, CDR1 is SGHVS and CDR2 is FQNEAQ. The CDR3 here is CASSFDRGRYEKLFF. The CDR3 coding sequence is TGTGCCAGCAGCTTCGACAGGGGGCGTTATGAAAAACTGTTTTTT.